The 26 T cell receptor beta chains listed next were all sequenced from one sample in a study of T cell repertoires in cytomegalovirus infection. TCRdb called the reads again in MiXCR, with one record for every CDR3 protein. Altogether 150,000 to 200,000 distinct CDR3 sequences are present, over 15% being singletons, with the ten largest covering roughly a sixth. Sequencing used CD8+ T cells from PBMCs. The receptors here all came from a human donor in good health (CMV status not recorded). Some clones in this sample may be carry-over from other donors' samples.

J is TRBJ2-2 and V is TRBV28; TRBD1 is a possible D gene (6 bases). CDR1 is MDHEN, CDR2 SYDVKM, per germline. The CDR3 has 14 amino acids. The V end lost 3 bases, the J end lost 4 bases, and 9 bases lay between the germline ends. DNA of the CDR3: TGTGCCAGCAGTTTGACAGGTCGCACCGGGGAGCTGTTTTTT. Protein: CASSLTGRTGELFF.

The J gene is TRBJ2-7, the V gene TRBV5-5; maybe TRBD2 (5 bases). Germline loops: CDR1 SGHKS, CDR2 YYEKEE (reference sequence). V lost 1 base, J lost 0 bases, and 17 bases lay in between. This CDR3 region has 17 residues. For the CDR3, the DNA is TGTGCCAGCAGCTTGATCTTCAGAGGGCTGAACTCCTACGAGCAGTACTTC. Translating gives CASSLIFRGLNSYEQYF.

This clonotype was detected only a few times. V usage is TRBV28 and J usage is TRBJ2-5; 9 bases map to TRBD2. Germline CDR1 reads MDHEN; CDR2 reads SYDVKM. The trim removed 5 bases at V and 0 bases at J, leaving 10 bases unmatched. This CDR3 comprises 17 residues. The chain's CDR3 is CASSKLAGSLYQETQYF. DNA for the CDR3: TGTGCCAGCAGTAAACTAGCGGGTTCGCTCTACCAAGAGACCCAGTACTTC.

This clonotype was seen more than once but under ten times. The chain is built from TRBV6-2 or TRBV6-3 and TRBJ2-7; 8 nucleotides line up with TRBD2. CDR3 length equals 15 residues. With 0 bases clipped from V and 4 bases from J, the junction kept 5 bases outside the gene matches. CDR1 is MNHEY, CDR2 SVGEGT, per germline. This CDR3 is CASSYSGGRIYEQYF. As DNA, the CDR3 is TGTGCCAGCAGTTACTCAGGCGGGAGGATATACGAGCAGTACTTC.

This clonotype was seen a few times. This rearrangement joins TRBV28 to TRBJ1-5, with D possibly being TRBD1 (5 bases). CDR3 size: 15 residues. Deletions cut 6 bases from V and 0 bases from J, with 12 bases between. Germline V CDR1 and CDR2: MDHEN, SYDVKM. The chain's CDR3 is CASRPRGYSNQPQHF. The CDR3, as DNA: TGTGCCAGCAGGCCGAGGGGTTATAGCAATCAGCCCCAGCATTTT.

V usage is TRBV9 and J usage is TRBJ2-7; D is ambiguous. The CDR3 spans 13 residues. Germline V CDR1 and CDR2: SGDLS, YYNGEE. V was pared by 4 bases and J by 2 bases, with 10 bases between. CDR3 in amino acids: CASSPSDTYEQYF. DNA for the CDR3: TGTGCCAGCAGCCCATCCGATACCTACGAGCAGTACTTC. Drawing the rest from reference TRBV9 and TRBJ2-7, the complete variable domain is DSGVTQTPKHLITATGQRVTLRCSPRSGDLSVYWYQQSLDQGLQFLIQYYNGEERAKGNILERFSAQQFPDLHSELNLSSLELGDSALYFCASSPSDTYEQYFGPGTRLTVT.

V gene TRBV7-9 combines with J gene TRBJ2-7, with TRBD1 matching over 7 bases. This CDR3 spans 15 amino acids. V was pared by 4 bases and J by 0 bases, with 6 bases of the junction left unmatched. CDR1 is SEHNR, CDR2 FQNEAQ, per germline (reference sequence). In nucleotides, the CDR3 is TGTGCCAGCAGCTCACCACAGGGGAGCTCCTACGAGCAGTACTTC. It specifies CASSSPQGSSYEQYF.

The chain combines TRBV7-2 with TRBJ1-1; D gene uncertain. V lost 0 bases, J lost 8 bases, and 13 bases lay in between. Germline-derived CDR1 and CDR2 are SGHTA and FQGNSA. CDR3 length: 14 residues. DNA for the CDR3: TGTGCCAGCAGCTTAGCGGGGAGTCGTGGGGAAGCTTTCTTT. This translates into CASSLAGSRGEAFF.

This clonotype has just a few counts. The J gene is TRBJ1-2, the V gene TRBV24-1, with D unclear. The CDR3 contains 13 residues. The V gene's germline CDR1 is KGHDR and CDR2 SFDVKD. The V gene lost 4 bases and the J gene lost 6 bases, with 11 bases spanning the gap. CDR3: CATSDRTVDGYTF. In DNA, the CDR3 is TGTGCCACCAGTGACCGGACGGTAGATGGCTACACCTTC.

Written as DNA, the CDR3 is TGTGCCAGCAGTTTAGAAGAAGGACTTAGCAATCAGCCCCAGCATTTT. This encodes CASSLEEGLSNQPQHF. This chain connects TRBV12-3 or TRBV12-4 to TRBJ1-5; D is unresolved. The CDR3 consists of 16 residues. Trimming removed 1 base from V and 0 bases from J, with 10 bases in between.

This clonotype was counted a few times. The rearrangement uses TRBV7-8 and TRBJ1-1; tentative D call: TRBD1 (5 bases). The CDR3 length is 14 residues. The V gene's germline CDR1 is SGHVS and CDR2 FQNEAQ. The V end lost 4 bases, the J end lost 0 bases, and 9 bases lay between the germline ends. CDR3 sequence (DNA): TGTGCCAGCAGCTCAGGGTACTTGAACACTGAAGCTTTCTTT. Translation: CASSSGYLNTEAFF.

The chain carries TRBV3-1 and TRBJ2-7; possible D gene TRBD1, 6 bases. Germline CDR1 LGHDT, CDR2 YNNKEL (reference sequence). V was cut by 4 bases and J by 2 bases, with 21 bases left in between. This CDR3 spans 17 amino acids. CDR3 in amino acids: CASSPGQFVSWTYEQYF. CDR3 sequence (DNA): TGTGCCAGCAGCCCTGGACAGTTCGTATCGTGGACCTACGAGCAGTACTTC.

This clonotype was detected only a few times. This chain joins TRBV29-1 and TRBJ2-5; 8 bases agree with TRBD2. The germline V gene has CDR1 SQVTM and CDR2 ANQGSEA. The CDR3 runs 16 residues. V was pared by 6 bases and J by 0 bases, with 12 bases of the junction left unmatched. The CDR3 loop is CSVAGGDFSYQETQYF. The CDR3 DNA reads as TGCAGCGTAGCCGGGGGGGACTTCTCGTACCAAGAGACCCAGTACTTC. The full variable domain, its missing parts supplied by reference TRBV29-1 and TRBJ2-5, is SAVISQKPSRDICQRGTSLTIQCQVDSQVTMMFWYRQQPGQSLTLIATANQGSEATYESGFVIDKFPISRPNLTFSTLTVSNMSPEDSSIYLCSVAGGDFSYQETQYFGPGTRLLVL.

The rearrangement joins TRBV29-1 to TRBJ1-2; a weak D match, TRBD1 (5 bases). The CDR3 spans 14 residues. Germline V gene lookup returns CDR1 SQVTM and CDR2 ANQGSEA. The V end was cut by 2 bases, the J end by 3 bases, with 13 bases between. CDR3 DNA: TGCAGCGTTGAACCCCGAAGGGGCTACTATGGCTACACCTTC. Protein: CSVEPRRGYYGYTF.

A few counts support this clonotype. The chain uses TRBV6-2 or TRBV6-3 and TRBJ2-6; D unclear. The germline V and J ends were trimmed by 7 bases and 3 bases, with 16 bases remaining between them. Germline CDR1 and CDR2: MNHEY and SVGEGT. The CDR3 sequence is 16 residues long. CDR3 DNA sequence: TGTGCCAGCATCGACCCTCGGGCAATTGGGGCCAACGTCCTGACTTTC. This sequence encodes CASIDPRAIGANVLTF.

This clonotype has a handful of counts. The CDR3: CASTFGTKQPQHF. DNA for the CDR3: TGTGCCAGCACCTTCGGGACAAAGCAGCCCCAGCATTTT. The chain has TRBV7-2 and TRBJ1-5, with a tentative D call TRBD1 (6 bases). Germline V CDR1 and CDR2: SGHTA, FQGNSA. This CDR3 comprises 13 residues. Trimming shortened V by 7 bases and J by 7 bases, and 14 bases separated the two germline ends.

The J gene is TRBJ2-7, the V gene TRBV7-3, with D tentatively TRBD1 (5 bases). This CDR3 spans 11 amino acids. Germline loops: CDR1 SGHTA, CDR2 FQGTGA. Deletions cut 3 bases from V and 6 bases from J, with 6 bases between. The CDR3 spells CASSLGLEQYF. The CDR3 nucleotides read TGTGCCAGCAGCTTGGGGCTCGAGCAGTACTTC.

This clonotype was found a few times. CDR3 sequence reads: CSVELVRVGYTF. CDR3 DNA: TGCAGCGTTGAACTGGTCAGGGTTGGCTACACCTTC. This chain joins TRBV29-1 and TRBJ1-2, with D perhaps matching TRBD1 (5 bases). The V end lost 2 bases, the J end lost 7 bases, and 11 bases lay between the germline ends. CDR1 SQVTM and CDR2 ANQGSEA come from the germline V gene. The CDR3 length is 12 residues.

This CDR3 is CASIPAGANTGELFF. The CDR3 DNA reads TGTGCCAGCATCCCCGCGGGGGCGAACACCGGGGAGCTGTTTTTT. This sequence joins TRBV7-9 and TRBJ2-2; 7 nucleotides match TRBD2. The CDR3 loop spans 15 amino acids. The junction had 5 bases not matched to a gene; V was cut back by 7 bases and J by 0 bases. Germline CDR1 is SEHNR and CDR2 is FQNEAQ (reference sequence).

CDR3 region: CASSYFPGSNQPQHF. The CDR3 region has the DNA TGTGCCAGCAGTTACTTCCCCGGTAGCAATCAGCCCCAGCATTTT. J is TRBJ1-5 and V is TRBV6-2 or TRBV6-3, with D hard to call. The CDR3 is 15 residues long. The V gene's germline CDR1 is MNHEY and CDR2 SVGEGT. The ends were cut back, 1 base at V and 0 bases at J, with 7 bases in the middle.

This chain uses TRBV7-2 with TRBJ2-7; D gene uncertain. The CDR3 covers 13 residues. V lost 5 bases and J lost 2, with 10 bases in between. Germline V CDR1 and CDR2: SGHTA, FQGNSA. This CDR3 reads CASSPRSAYEQYF. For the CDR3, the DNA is TGTGCCAGCAGCCCACGTTCTGCCTACGAGCAGTACTTC.

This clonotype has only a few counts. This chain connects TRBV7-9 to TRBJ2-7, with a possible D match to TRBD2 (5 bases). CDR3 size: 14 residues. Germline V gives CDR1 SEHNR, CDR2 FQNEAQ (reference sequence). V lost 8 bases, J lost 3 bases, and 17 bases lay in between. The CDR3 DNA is TGTGCCAGCCCCCCCCCTAACGGGGTCTACGAGCAGTACTTC. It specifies CASPPPNGVYEQYF.

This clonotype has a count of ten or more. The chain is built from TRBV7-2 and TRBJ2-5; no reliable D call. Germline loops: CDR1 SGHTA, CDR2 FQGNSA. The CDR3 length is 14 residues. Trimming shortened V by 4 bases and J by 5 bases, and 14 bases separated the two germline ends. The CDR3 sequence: CASSSAPKLETQYF. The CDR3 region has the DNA TGTGCCAGCAGCTCCGCTCCCAAGCTCGAGACCCAGTACTTC.

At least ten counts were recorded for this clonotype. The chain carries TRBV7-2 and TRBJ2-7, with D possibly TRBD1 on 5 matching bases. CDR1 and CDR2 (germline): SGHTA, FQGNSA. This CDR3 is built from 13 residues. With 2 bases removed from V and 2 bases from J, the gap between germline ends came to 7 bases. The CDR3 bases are TGTGCCAGCAGCTTAAGACAGACCTACGAGCAGTACTTC. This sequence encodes CASSLRQTYEQYF.

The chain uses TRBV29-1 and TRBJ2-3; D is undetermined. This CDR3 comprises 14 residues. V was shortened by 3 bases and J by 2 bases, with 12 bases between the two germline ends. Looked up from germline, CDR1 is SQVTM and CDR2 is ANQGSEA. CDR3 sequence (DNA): TGCAGCGTTGATGGGGTCCGATACACAGATACGCAGTATTTT. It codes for CSVDGVRYTDTQYF.

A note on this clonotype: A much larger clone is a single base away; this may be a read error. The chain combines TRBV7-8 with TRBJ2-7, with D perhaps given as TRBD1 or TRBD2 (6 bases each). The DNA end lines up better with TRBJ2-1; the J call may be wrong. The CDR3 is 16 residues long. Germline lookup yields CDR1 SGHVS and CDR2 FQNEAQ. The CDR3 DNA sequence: TGTGCCAGCAGCTTACCGGACAGTGGGGGGTACTACGAGCAGTTCTTC. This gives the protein CASSLPDSGGYYEQFF.